The clone carrying this T cell receptor (beta chain) appeared many times. Its antigen is not known. Germline CDR1 MNHNS, CDR2 SASEGT. The ends lost 7 bases at V and 5 bases at J; junction bases unmatched: 5. CDR3 length equals 13 residues. The time point here: newly diagnosed GD, antithyroid drugs for less than 3 months. The TCR library was made from RNA extracted from PBMCs. This sample stems from a study of regulatory T cells in long-lasting Graves disease. Arm-PCR of CDR3 regions and iRepertoire HTBI primers were used to build TCR beta libraries. TCRdb processed the multiplex PCR reads anew with MiXCR; each CDR3 protein has one entry. The sample consists of under 300,000 distinct CDR3 sequences, around 20% of them appearing once. The study, taken as a whole, reports: A limited number of samples was an acknowledged limitation.

The sequencing here drew on peripheral blood mononuclear cells (PBMCs), taken at new diagnosis, from a patient treated with antithyroid drugs. This chain connects TRBV6-1 to TRBJ2-5; TRBD1 aligns across 9 bases. The clonotype comes from a female donor with Graves disease. CDR3 coding DNA: TGTGCCAGCACTCTGGGACAGGGCGAGACCCAGTACTTC. Translation gives CASTLGQGETQYF.